These 32 T cell receptor beta chains were sequenced from one sample in a study of blood T cells in healthy people across ages. Primers used in a second PCR of roughly 6 to 12 cycles were a sample-barcoded 5' primer and a J-beta primer mix. In TCRdb, the 5' RACE reads were re-called with MiXCR into one record per CDR3 protein. The sample yields some 1.7 million distinct CDR3 sequences, roughly 30% seen once. The source material was blood. Receptors were obtained from a woman younger than 45 in good health.

The chain carries TRBV15 and TRBJ2-7; the D gene could be TRBD1 or TRBD2 (5 bases each). The CDR3 totals 13 residues. V dropped 3 bases and J dropped 4 bases, with 10 bases sitting between them. Looked up from germline, CDR1 is LNHNV and CDR2 is YYDKDF (reference sequence). The CDR3 sequence is CATSRGVNYEQYF. As DNA, the CDR3 is TGTGCCACCAGCAGGGGGGTCAATTACGAGCAGTACTTC.

The chain is built from TRBV27 and TRBJ2-2, with D hard to call. The CDR3 loop spans 14 amino acids. V lost 3 bases and J 4 bases, leaving 9 bases between the germline ends. CDR1 is MNHEY, CDR2 SMNVEV, per germline (reference sequence). The CDR3 loop reads CASSFTPITGELFF. The DNA for the CDR3 is TGTGCCAGCAGTTTTACACCTATCACCGGGGAGCTGTTTTTT.

This clonotype was counted only a few times. The chain is built from TRBV20-1 and TRBJ1-2, with D perhaps matching TRBD1 (5 bases). V was trimmed by 2 bases and J by 4 bases, leaving 8 bases between them. CDR3 length: 12 amino acids. From germline, CDR1 is DFQATT and CDR2 SNEGSKA (reference sequence). The CDR3 is CSARQQVYGYTF. The CDR3 DNA is TGCAGTGCTAGACAACAGGTCTATGGCTACACCTTC.

This clonotype was seen repeatedly, ten times or more. The chain couples TRBV20-1 to TRBJ2-5, with TRBD2 matching over 7 bases. J was trimmed by 2 bases and V by 3 bases; bases with no gene match: 6. The CDR3 totals 14 residues. The germline V gene encodes CDR1 DFQATT and CDR2 SNEGSKA (reference sequence). CDR3 protein: CSARSGGGQETQYF. The DNA of the CDR3 is TGCAGTGCTAGGTCTGGGGGAGGGCAAGAGACCCAGTACTTC.

This clonotype was seen more than once but under ten times. The chain carries TRBV6-5 and TRBJ1-3, with D unresolved. Trimming took 5 bases from V and 4 from J, leaving 12 bases between them. Germline assignment: CDR1 MNHEY and CDR2 SVGAGI. CDR3 length: 14 residues. CDR3 in amino acids: CASSVWNSGNTIYF. The CDR3 nucleotides are TGTGCCAGCAGTGTATGGAATTCGGGAAACACCATATATTTT.

This chain connects TRBV7-9 to TRBJ2-1; D is unclear. CDR1 is SEHNR and CDR2 is FQNEAQ in the germline V gene (reference sequence). The V end lost 2 bases, the J end lost 10 bases, and 6 bases lay between the germline ends. CDR3 size: 11 residues. This chain's CDR3 is CASSLSQEQFF. The CDR3 region has the DNA TGTGCCAGCAGCTTATCCCAGGAGCAGTTCTTC.

The chain uses TRBV29-1 and TRBJ1-1; D uncertain. Germline CDR1 reads SQVTM; CDR2 reads ANQGSEA. There are 14 residues in the CDR3. V was trimmed by 1 base and J by 4 bases, leaving 13 bases between them. Here the CDR3 reads CSVEGAPSGTEAFF. CDR3 DNA: TGCAGCGTTGAAGGGGCCCCTTCGGGCACTGAAGCTTTCTTT.

The CDR3 loop reads CASSSTGTGSEAFF. The CDR3 DNA reads TGTGCCAGCAGCTCCACTGGGACAGGTTCTGAAGCTTTCTTT. This sequence joins TRBV7-9 and TRBJ1-1; 8 bases map to TRBD1. CDR3 size: 14 residues. The germline CDR1 and CDR2 sequences are SEHNR and FQNEAQ (reference sequence). V dropped 4 bases and J dropped 6; count of bases not matched to a gene: 7.

Only a few counts were recorded for this clonotype. This chain connects TRBV20-1 to TRBJ1-5, with D tentatively TRBD1 (5 bases). The CDR3 runs to 13 residues. Trimming took 6 bases from V and 6 from J, leaving 15 bases between them. CDR1 and CDR2 from the germline V gene are DFQATT and SNEGSKA (reference sequence). The CDR3 protein is CSASQGGVQPQHF. CDR3 nucleotides: TGCAGTGCGAGCCAGGGTGGCGTTCAGCCCCAGCATTTT.

For this clonotype: A read error may explain this, as a much larger clone is one base away. V and J are TRBV5-1 and TRBJ2-1; D possibly corresponds to TRBD1 (6 bases). Looked up from germline, CDR1 is SGHRS and CDR2 is YFSETQ. CDR3 length: 16 amino acids. The CDR3 sequence is CAGRLATGSSYNEQFF. The CDR3 bases are TGCGCCGGCAGGTTGGCTACAGGGAGCTCCTACAATGAGCAGTTCTTC.

With respect to this clonotype: Possible read error: a much larger clone is one base away. The V gene is TRBV7-8, the J gene TRBJ2-7; perhaps TRBD1 as D (5 bases). The CDR3 loop spans 15 amino acids. Trimming took off 2 bases at V and 3 bases at J, with 14 bases between the two ends. Germline lookup yields CDR1 SGHVS and CDR2 FQNEAQ. The CDR3 nucleotides read TGTGCCAGCAGCTTATTACCGAGACAGAGCTACGAGCAGTACGTC. Its protein is CASSLLPRQSYEQYV.

The V gene is TRBV6-2 or TRBV6-3, the J gene TRBJ2-7, with D unresolved. V gave up 0 bases and J gave up 3 bases, with 18 bases separating them. This CDR3 contains 17 residues. Germline V gene data show CDR1 as MNHEY and CDR2 as SVGEGT. CDR3 region: CASSYSRSLRMNYEQYF. Written as DNA, the CDR3 is TGTGCCAGCAGTTACTCGAGGAGCCTCCGGATGAACTACGAGCAGTACTTC.

The chain couples TRBV6-6 to TRBJ2-7; 8 nucleotides match TRBD1. The CDR3 has 15 residues. Trimming at V came to 2 bases and at J to 2 bases, leaving 5 bases not matched to a gene. Germline values: CDR1 MNHNY, CDR2 SVGAGI (reference sequence). The CDR3 region is CASSYAGGSAYEQYF. CDR3 nucleotide sequence: TGTGCCAGCAGTTACGCAGGGGGCAGCGCCTACGAGCAGTACTTC.

This clonotype was picked up many times. The CDR3: CASSTSGTPDEQFF. DNA of the CDR3: TGCGCCAGCAGCACCAGCGGGACCCCGGATGAGCAGTTCTTC. The rearrangement uses TRBV5-1 and TRBJ2-1; 7 bases agree with TRBD2. The J segment lost 8 bases and the V segment lost 4 bases, leaving 9 bases of the junction unmatched. Germline V lookup: CDR1 SGHRS, CDR2 YFSETQ. This CDR3 has 14 residues.

In the case of this clonotype: The CDR3 end shows no conserved phenylalanine or tryptophan, and so a read error is likely. The genes are TRBV7-9 and TRBJ2-1; 8 bases agree with TRBD2. In germline, CDR1 is SEHNR, CDR2 FQNEAQ (reference sequence). J was trimmed by 13 bases and V by 2 bases; bases with no gene match: 10. The length of the CDR3 is 14 residues. In nucleotides, the CDR3 is TGTGCCAGCAGCTTACAAGCGGGAGACCTCAGTCAGTTCGTC. It is translated as CASSLQAGDLSQFV.

In this sample, this clonotype turned up many times. The chain combines TRBV29-1 with TRBJ2-7, with 7 bases fitting TRBD2. The germline V gene encodes CDR1 SQVTM and CDR2 ANQGSEA. V lost 4 bases to trimming and J lost 6 bases; unmatched junction nucleotides: 6. The CDR3 sequence is 12 residues long. The CDR3 DNA reads TGCAGCGTTGCGGGGGGTGCGGTCGAGCAGTACTTC. Its protein product is CSVAGGAVEQYF.

This clonotype was counted at least ten times. The V gene is TRBV20-1, the J gene TRBJ2-4; D not certain. The CDR3 is 15 residues long. Trimming left V 6 bases short and J 0 bases short, with 15 bases between. Germline assignment: CDR1 DFQATT and CDR2 SNEGSKA (reference sequence). The CDR3 here is CSASSDGQAKNIQYF. For the CDR3, the DNA is TGCAGTGCCTCCAGCGACGGCCAAGCCAAAAACATTCAGTACTTC.

The gene calls are TRBV20-1 and TRBJ2-2; TRBD1 agrees at 8 bases. J gave up 5 bases and V 6 bases, and 8 bases lay outside the gene matches. This CDR3 has 14 amino acids. Per the germline V gene, CDR1 is DFQATT and CDR2 is SNEGSKA (reference sequence). The chain's CDR3 is CSASQGARTGELFF. In DNA, the CDR3 is TGCAGTGCCAGTCAGGGGGCTCGGACCGGGGAGCTGTTTTTT.

This clonotype appeared many times. V and J are TRBV28 and TRBJ2-7; the match to TRBD2 covers 7 bases. Trimming took 2 bases from V and 7 from J; bases not matched to a gene: 8. CDR3 length: 14 amino acids. The germline V gene has CDR1 MDHEN and CDR2 SYDVKM. This CDR3 reads CASSLGGGAGEQYF. The CDR3, as DNA: TGTGCCAGCAGTTTAGGTGGGGGAGCGGGGGAGCAGTACTTC.

This clonotype came up a few times. The V call is TRBV20-1, the J call TRBJ2-5; TRBD2 agrees at 9 bases. CDR3 length equals 14 residues. Trimming took 4 bases from V and 3 from J; bases not matched to a gene: 6. The germline gives CDR1 DFQATT, CDR2 SNEGSKA (reference sequence). The DNA of the CDR3 is TGCAGTGCTACGCCGGCTAGCGGGGAAGAGACCCAGTACTTC. Translating gives CSATPASGEETQYF.

Ten or more counts support this clonotype. V and J are TRBV20-1 and TRBJ2-1, with D maybe TRBD2 (5 bases). V lost 6 bases to trimming and J lost 1 base, with 13 bases between them. The germline V gene encodes CDR1 DFQATT and CDR2 SNEGSKA (reference sequence). The CDR3 is 14 residues long. The CDR3: CSAGLLASYNEQFF. The CDR3 DNA is TGCAGTGCCGGCCTCCTAGCTTCCTACAATGAGCAGTTCTTC.

This clonotype was seen more than once but under ten times. V is TRBV10-3 and J is TRBJ2-1; tentative D call: TRBD2 (6 bases). Between the trimmed V and J ends, which lost 5 bases and 4 bases, there was a span of 12 bases. The length of the CDR3 is 14 residues. Germline V gene data show CDR1 as ENHRY and CDR2 as SYGVKD. The CDR3 protein is CAISPGADYNEQFF. The CDR3 region has the DNA TGTGCCATCAGTCCGGGAGCGGATTACAATGAGCAGTTCTTC.

V is TRBV20-1 and J is TRBJ2-3; D remains ambiguous. This CDR3 has 13 amino acids. Looked up from germline, CDR1 is DFQATT and CDR2 is SNEGSKA (reference sequence). V lost 3 bases to trimming and J lost 6 bases, with 13 bases between them. This CDR3 is CSASRVTYDTQYF. CDR3 coding DNA: TGCAGTGCTAGTAGGGTCACTTATGATACGCAGTATTTT.

This clonotype was found many times. Relative to the germline gene, one junction end is altered; a read error may explain this. The chain combines TRBV29-1 with TRBJ2-1; 7 bases match TRBD2. This CDR3 contains 14 residues. CDR1 and CDR2 from the germline V gene are SQVTM and ANQGSEA. This chain's CDR3 is CIVDASGSYNEQFF. The CDR3, as DNA: TGCATCGTTGATGCTAGCGGATCTTACAATGAGCAGTTCTTC.

In this sample, this clonotype turned up a few times. The J gene is TRBJ2-7, the V gene TRBV7-2, with D unresolved. Germline V gene lookup returns CDR1 SGHTA and CDR2 FQGNSA. The V end was cut by 5 bases, the J end by 5 bases, with 10 bases between. The CDR3 sequence is 12 residues long. This chain's CDR3 is CASSPESHEQYF. The CDR3 region has the DNA TGTGCCAGCAGCCCCGAAAGCCACGAGCAGTACTTC. Full variable domain (rest looked up from reference TRBV7-2 and TRBJ2-7): GAGVSQSPSNKVTEKGKDVELRCDPISGHTALYWYRQSLGQGLEFLIYFQGNSAPDKSGLPSDRFSAERTGGSVSTLTIQRTQQEDSAVYLCASSPESHEQYFGPGTRLTVT.

This clonotype was detected many times. This chain connects TRBV29-1 to TRBJ2-5, with 10 positions matching TRBD2. V trimming: 3 bases; J trimming: 4 bases; junction bases outside the gene matches: 17. The CDR3 consists of 18 residues. The germline V gene encodes CDR1 SQVTM and CDR2 ANQGSEA. CDR3 coding DNA: TGCAGCGTTGACAGGGTGGGAAGTAGCGGGAGGACGCGAGAGACCCAGTACTTC. Its protein is CSVDRVGSSGRTRETQYF.

The V gene is TRBV7-2, the J gene TRBJ1-1; D is unclear. The V end lost 5 bases, the J end lost 4 bases, and 8 bases lay between the germline ends. CDR1 is SGHTA, CDR2 FQGNSA, per germline. This CDR3 region has 12 residues. This CDR3 is CASSEPGTEAFF. In DNA form, the CDR3 reads TGTGCCAGCAGCGAGCCCGGCACTGAAGCTTTCTTT. Filled out from reference TRBV7-2 and TRBJ1-1, the complete variable domain reads GAGVSQSPSNKVTEKGKDVELRCDPISGHTALYWYRQSLGQGLEFLIYFQGNSAPDKSGLPSDRFSAERTGGSVSTLTIQRTQQEDSAVYLCASSEPGTEAFFGQGTRLTVV.

This sequence joins TRBV20-1 and TRBJ2-6, with TRBD1 identical over 10 bases. This CDR3 is 16 amino acids long. J was trimmed by 3 bases and V by 3 bases; bases with no gene match: 5. Germline loops: CDR1 DFQATT, CDR2 SNEGSKA (reference sequence). This CDR3 is CSASDRGRGGANVLTF. For the CDR3, the DNA is TGCAGTGCTAGTGACAGGGGGCGTGGTGGGGCCAACGTCCTGACTTTC.

This clonotype was seen only a few times. For the CDR3, the DNA is TGTGCCTCCCTCAACCTCGAGTTCTATGGCTACACCTTC. Protein: CASLNLEFYGYTF. The chain combines TRBV24-1 with TRBJ1-2; D unresolved. The germline CDR1 and CDR2 sequences are KGHDR and SFDVKD. The ends were cut back, 12 bases at V and 4 bases at J, with 17 bases in the middle. CDR3 length equals 13 residues.

This rearrangement joins TRBV4-1 to TRBJ1-2, with D perhaps TRBD1 (5 bases). Trimming left V 0 bases short and J 2 bases short, with 13 bases between. Germline V lookup: CDR1 MGHRA, CDR2 YSYEKL. The CDR3 consists of 16 residues. This chain's CDR3 is CASSQDFGGLNYGYTF. The CDR3, as DNA: TGCGCCAGCAGCCAAGACTTCGGGGGACTCAACTATGGCTACACCTTC.

The genes are TRBV3-1 and TRBJ2-6, with D uncertain. V shed 3 bases and J shed 1 base, with 7 bases lying between them. Germline V gene data show CDR1 as LGHDT and CDR2 as YNNKEL (reference sequence). The CDR3 has 15 residues. The CDR3 DNA reads as TGTGCCAGCAGCCAGCACCGATCTGGGGCCAACGTCCTGACTTTC. It specifies CASSQHRSGANVLTF.

This clonotype was observed a few times. The CDR3 sequence is CASTRFLAGDQNEQFF. CDR3 coding DNA: TGTGCCAGCACCCGTTTTTTGGCGGGAGATCAGAATGAGCAGTTCTTC. The rearrangement joins TRBV12-3 or TRBV12-4 to TRBJ2-1; TRBD2 matches at 7 bases. V lost 7 bases and J lost 7; bases outside the gene matches: 16. This CDR3 region has 16 residues.